This T cell receptor beta chain was documented in a study of shared clonotypes between healthy human individuals. Study details: CD4 naive and CD4 memory each took three plates per donor, while CD8 naive took two and CD8 memory one.

A word on this clone: Its antigen is currently unknown.

General study results and limits: Naive subsets generally had larger estimated richness than memory subsets.

TCRdb's copy holds only in-frame clones and misses some; the assay was immunoSEQ multiplex PCR. Of some 2 million clones in the sample, over 85% were seen once. The naive CD8 population came from CD45RO-negative cells selected for CCR7, without terminally differentiated effector memory CD45RA+ cells. This CDR3 has 15 amino acids. Trimming stripped 5 bases from V and 4 bases from J, with 12 bases between. Germline loops: CDR1 MGHRA, CDR2 YSYEKL. The chain couples TRBV4-1 to TRBJ1-6, with D perhaps matching TRBD1 (5 bases). The sequencing input was naive CD8+ T cells sorted from blood. The source is a man in his late teens or twenties in good health. Here the CDR3 DNA reads TGCGCCAGCAGCGGGGCAGGAGATTATAATTCACCCCTCCACTTT. Residues: CASSGAGDYNSPLHF.